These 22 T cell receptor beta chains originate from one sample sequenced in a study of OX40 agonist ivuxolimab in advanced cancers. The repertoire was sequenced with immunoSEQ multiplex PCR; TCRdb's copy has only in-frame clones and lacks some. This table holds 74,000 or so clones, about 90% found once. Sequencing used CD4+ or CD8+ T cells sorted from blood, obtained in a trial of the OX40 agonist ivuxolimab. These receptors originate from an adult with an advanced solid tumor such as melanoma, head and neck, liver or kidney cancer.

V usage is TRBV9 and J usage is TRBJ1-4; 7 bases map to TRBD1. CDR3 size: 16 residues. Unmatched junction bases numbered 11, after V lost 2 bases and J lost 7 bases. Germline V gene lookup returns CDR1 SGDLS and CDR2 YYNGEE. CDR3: CASSVGQVQPGEKLFF. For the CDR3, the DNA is TGTGCCAGCAGCGTCGGACAGGTTCAACCCGGTGAAAAACTGTTTTTT.

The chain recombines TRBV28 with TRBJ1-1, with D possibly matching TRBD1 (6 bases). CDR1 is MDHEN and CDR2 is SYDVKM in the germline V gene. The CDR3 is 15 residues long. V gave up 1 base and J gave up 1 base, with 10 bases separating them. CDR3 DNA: TGTGCCAGCAGTTTATCGCTGGGGGCGAACACTGAAGCTTTCTTT. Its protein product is CASSLSLGANTEAFF.

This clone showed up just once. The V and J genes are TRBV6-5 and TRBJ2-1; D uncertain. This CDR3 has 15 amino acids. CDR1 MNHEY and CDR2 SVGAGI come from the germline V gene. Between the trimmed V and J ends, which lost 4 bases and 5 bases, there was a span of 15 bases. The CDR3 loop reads CASSSKVAINNEQFF. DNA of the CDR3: TGTGCCAGCAGTTCAAAGGTAGCAATAAACAATGAGCAGTTCTTC.

The DNA for the CDR3 is TGTGCCAGCAGTGGGACTCGGGGTAATCAGCCCCAGCATTTT. Translating gives CASSGTRGNQPQHF. The V and J genes are TRBV2 and TRBJ1-5; D gene uncertain. The V and J ends lost 4 bases and 4 bases respectively, with 11 bases between them. The CDR3 runs 14 residues. The germline CDR1 and CDR2 sequences are SNHLY and FYNNEI.

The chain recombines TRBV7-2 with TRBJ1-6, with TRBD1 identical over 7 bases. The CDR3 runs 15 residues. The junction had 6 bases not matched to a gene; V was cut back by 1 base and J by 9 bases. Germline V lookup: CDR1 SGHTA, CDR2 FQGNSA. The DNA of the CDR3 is TGTGCCAGCAGCTTAGTGAGTGCAGGGGGTTCACCCCTCCACTTT. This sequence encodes CASSLVSAGGSPLHF.

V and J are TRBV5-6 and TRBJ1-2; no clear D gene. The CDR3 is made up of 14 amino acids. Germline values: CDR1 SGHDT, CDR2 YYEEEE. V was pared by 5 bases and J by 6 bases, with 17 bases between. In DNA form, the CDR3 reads TGTGCCAGCAGTTCGAACCAAGGGTTTAATGGCTACACCTTC. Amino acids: CASSSNQGFNGYTF.

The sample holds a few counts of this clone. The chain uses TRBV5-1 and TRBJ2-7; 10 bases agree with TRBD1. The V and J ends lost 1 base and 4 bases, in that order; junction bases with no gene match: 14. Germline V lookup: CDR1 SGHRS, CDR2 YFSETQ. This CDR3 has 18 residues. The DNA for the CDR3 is TGCGCCAGCAGCTTGTCGATGACAGGGGGCGCGTACCAGTACGAGCAGTACTTC. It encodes CASSLSMTGGAYQYEQYF.

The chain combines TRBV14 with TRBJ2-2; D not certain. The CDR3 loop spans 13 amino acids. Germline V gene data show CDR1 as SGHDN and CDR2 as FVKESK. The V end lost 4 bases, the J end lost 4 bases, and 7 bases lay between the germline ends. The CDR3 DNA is TGTGCCAGCAGCCCGCAGGTCACCGGGGAGCTGTTTTTT. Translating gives CASSPQVTGELFF.

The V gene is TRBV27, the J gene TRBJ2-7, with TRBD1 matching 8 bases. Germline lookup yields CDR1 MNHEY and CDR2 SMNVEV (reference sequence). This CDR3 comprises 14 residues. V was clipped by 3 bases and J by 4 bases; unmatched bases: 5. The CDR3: CASSFQGAGYEQYF. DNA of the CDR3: TGTGCCAGCAGTTTTCAGGGGGCGGGATACGAGCAGTACTTC.

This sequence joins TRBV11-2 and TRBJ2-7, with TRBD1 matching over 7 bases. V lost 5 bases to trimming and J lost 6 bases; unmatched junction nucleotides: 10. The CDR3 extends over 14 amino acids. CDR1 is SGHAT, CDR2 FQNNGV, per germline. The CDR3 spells CASSQTRGMGEQYF. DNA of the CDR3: TGTGCCAGCAGCCAGACCAGGGGGATGGGCGAGCAGTACTTC.

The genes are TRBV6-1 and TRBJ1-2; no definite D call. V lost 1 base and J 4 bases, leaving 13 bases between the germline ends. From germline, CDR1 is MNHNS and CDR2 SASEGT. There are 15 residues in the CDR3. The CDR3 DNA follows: TGTGCCAGCAGTGAAGTAGTGGCCGGCTCCTATGGCTACACCTTC. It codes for CASSEVVAGSYGYTF.

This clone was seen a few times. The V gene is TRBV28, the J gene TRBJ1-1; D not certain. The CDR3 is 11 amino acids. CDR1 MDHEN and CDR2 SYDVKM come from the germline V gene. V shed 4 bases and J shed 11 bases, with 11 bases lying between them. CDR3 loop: CASSSWAEAFF. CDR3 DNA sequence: TGTGCCAGCAGTTCATGGGCGGAGGCTTTCTTT.

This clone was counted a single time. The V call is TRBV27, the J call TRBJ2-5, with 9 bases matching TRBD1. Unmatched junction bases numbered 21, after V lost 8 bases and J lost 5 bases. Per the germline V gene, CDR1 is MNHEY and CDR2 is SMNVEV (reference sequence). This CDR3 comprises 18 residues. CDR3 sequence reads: CASLPRTPQGALSETQYF. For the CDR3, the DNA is TGTGCCAGCCTGCCAAGAACACCACAGGGGGCGCTTTCCGAGACCCAGTACTTC.

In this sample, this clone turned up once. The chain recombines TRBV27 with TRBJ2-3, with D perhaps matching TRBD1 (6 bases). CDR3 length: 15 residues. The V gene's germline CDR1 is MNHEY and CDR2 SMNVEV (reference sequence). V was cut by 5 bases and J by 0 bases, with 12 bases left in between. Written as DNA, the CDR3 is TGTGCCAGCAGTGCAGGGGCCCTTAGCACAGATACGCAGTATTTT. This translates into CASSAGALSTDTQYF.

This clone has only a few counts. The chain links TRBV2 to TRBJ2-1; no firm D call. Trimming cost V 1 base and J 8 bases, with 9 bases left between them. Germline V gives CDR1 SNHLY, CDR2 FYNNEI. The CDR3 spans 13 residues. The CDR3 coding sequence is TGTGCCAGCAGTGAAGGGCTCGCCGATGAGCAGTTCTTC. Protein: CASSEGLADEQFF.

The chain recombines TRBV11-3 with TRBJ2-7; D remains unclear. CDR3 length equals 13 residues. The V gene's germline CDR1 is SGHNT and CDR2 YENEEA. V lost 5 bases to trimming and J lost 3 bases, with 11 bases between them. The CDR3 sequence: CASSPQGRYEQYF. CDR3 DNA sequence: TGTGCCAGCAGCCCACAAGGGCGCTACGAGCAGTACTTC.

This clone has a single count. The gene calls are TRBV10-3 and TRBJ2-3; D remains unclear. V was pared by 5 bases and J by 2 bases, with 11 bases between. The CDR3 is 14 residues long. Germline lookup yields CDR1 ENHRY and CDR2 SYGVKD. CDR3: CAISPSTATDTQYF. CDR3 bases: TGTGCCATCAGTCCGTCAACAGCCACAGATACGCAGTATTTT.

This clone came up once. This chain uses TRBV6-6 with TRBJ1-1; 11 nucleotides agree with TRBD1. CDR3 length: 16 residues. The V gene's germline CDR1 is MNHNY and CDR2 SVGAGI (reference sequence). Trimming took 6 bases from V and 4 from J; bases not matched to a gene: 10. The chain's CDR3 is CASSLGQGASGTEAFF. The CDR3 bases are TGTGCCAGCAGCCTCGGACAGGGGGCCTCGGGCACTGAAGCTTTCTTT.

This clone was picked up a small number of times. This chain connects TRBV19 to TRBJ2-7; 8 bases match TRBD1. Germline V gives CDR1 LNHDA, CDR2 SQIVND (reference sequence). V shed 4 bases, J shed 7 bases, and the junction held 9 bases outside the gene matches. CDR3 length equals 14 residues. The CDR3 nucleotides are TGTGCCAGTAGTAAAGGACAGGGTGTTCGGGAGCAGTACTTC. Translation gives CASSKGQGVREQYF.

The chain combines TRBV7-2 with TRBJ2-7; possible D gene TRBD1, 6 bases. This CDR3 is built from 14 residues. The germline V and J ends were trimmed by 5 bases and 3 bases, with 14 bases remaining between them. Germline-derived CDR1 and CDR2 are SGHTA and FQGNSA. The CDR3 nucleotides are TGTGCCAGCAGCGGCCGGGACATGGGCTACGAGCAGTACTTC. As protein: CASSGRDMGYEQYF. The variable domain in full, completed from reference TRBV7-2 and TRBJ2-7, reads GAGVSQSPSNKVTEKGKDVELRCDPISGHTALYWYRQSLGQGLEFLIYFQGNSAPDKSGLPSDRFSAERTGGSVSTLTIQRTQQEDSAVYLCASSGRDMGYEQYFGPGTRLTVT.

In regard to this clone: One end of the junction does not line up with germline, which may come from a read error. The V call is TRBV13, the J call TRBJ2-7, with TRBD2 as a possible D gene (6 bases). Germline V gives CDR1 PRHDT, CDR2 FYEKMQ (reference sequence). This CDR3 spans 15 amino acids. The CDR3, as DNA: TGTGCCAGCAGCCCCATCGCGGGAAGTACCTACGGGCAGTACTTC. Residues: CASSPIAGSTYGQYF.

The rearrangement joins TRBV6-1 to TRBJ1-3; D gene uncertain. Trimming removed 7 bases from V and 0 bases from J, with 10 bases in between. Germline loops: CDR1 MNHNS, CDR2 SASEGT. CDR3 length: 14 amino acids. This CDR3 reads CASTLEASGNTIYF. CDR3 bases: TGTGCCAGCACCCTCGAGGCCTCTGGAAACACCATATATTTT.